These 7 T cell receptor beta chains were sequenced from one sample in a study of cytomegalovirus exposure and HLA in healthy donors (dated 2017 in TCRdb). Library preparation used the immunoSEQ multiplex PCR assay. For the multiplex PCR, a mixture combining 60 forward primers for TCR Vbeta segments and 13 reverse primers for TCR Jbeta segments was used. Held by TCRdb, this immuneACCESS table contains in-frame sequences only and omits some clones. Under half of the omission traces to an unresolved V gene where checked; the cause of the rest is unknown. Here the sample has tens of thousands of clones; just under 80% occur a single time. Of the sample, approximately 4% falls within the top ten clones. Sequences were obtained from PBMCs. These TCRs come from a male donor in good health and CMV-seropositive.

The rearrangement links TRBV5-1 to TRBJ2-1, with D tentatively TRBD1 (6 bases). Germline loops: CDR1 SGHRS, CDR2 YFSETQ. This CDR3 spans 12 amino acids. V lost 7 bases and J lost 5, with 10 bases in between. The DNA for the CDR3 is TGCGCCAGCGGAGCAGGGGACAATGAGCAGTTCTTC. It yields the protein CASGAGDNEQFF. Variable domain in full (rest from reference TRBV5-1 and TRBJ2-1): KAGVTQTPRYLIKTRGQQVTLSCSPISGHRSVSWYQQTPGQGLQFLFEYFSETQRNKGNFPGRFSGRQFSNSRSEMNVSTLELGDSALYLCASGAGDNEQFFGPGTRLTVL.

In this sample, this clone turned up once. V is TRBV6-1 and J is TRBJ2-2, with D possibly being TRBD2 (5 bases). There are 15 residues in the CDR3. Per germline, CDR1 MNHNS and CDR2 SASEGT. V was trimmed by 10 bases and J by 1 base, leaving 16 bases between them. The CDR3: CATLAGQMNTGELFF. DNA of the CDR3: TGTGCCACCCTAGCTGGTCAAATGAACACCGGGGAGCTGTTTTTT.

The chain combines TRBV28 with TRBJ1-1; TRBD1 is a possible D gene (6 bases). Trimming stripped 10 bases from V and 1 base from J, with 10 bases between. This CDR3 spans 12 amino acids. From germline, CDR1 is MDHEN and CDR2 SYDVKM. The CDR3 DNA reads as TGTGCCACCCTACAGGGGAACACTGAAGCTTTCTTT. This sequence encodes CATLQGNTEAFF.

This clone is a singleton in its sample. This chain connects TRBV27 to TRBJ1-4; D may be TRBD1 (6 bases). With 3 bases removed from V and 8 bases from J, the gap between germline ends came to 13 bases. The CDR3 is 14 amino acids. Germline CDR1 and CDR2: MNHEY and SMNVEV (reference sequence). The CDR3: CASSFGSTGEKLFF. DNA of the CDR3: TGTGCCAGCAGTTTCGGATCGACAGGCGAAAAACTGTTTTTT.

V is TRBV10-1 and J is TRBJ1-5, with TRBD1 as a possible D gene (6 bases). Germline V lookup: CDR1 WNHNN, CDR2 SYGVQD (reference sequence). The V and J ends lost 0 bases and 5 bases respectively, with 29 bases between them. The CDR3 loop spans 21 amino acids. The CDR3 here is CASSESRVFRWGRGWDQPQHF. Here the CDR3 DNA reads TGCGCCAGCAGTGAGTCGAGAGTTTTTAGGTGGGGGCGTGGATGGGATCAGCCCCAGCATTTT.

The gene calls are TRBV15 and TRBJ1-2, with a weak D call TRBD1 (6 bases). The V gene's germline CDR1 is LNHNV and CDR2 YYDKDF (reference sequence). V was trimmed by 1 base and J by 2 bases, leaving 17 bases between them. This CDR3 spans 17 amino acids. The CDR3 loop is CATSRAAGQSKNYGYTF. DNA of the CDR3: TGTGCCACCAGCAGAGCCGCCGGACAGTCAAAGAACTATGGCTACACCTTC.

The chain carries TRBV2 and TRBJ2-5, with D possibly being TRBD2 (6 bases). Trimming took 5 bases from V and 5 from J, leaving 12 bases between them. This CDR3 has 13 residues. CDR1 is SNHLY, CDR2 FYNNEI, per germline. CDR3 nucleotides: TGTGCCAGCAGTCTGGGACTGCGGGAGACCCAGTACTTC. Translating it yields CASSLGLRETQYF.